Described below is a single T cell receptor beta chain sequence and its context. Profiling relied on immunoSEQ multiplex PCR, and the TCRdb table lists in-frame clones only, not all of them. The table shows some 89,000 clones, with about 89% occurring only once. This record belongs to a study of control samples from healthy donors and cancer patients. CDR1 is MDHEN and CDR2 is SYDVKM in the germline V gene. V lost 6 bases, J lost 3 bases, and 12 bases lay in between. This CDR3 contains 13 residues. This chain links TRBV28 with TRBJ2-7; either TRBD1 or TRBD2 may supply D (5 bases each). The receptor was isolated from a man aged 30 to 39 in good health. The specimen was blood. The CDR3 region is CASSSGTFYEQYF. The CDR3 DNA reads TGTGCCAGCAGCTCCGGGACCTTCTACGAGCAGTACTTC.